These 8 T cell receptor beta chains share one sample of origin, sequenced in a study of T-cell memory formation after mild COVID-19. One entry per CDR3 protein, called by TCRdb with MiXCR from the 5' RACE reads. The sample records 30,000 to 50,000 distinct CDR3 sequences, 6% to 7.5% being singletons. The sequenced material came from PBMCs or a T cell subset sorted from them (not recorded which). The receptors were sampled from an adult who had mild COVID-19 (a few samples of this study predate the infection). Cell type and time point are not known.

The chain has TRBV12-3 or TRBV12-4 and TRBJ1-5, with D uncertain. Trimming left V 4 bases short and J 11 bases short, with 9 bases between. The CDR3 covers 11 residues. As DNA, the CDR3 is TGTGCCAGCAGTTCAGGCCGGACCCAGCATTTT. Translated: CASSSGRTQHF.

The sample holds many counts of this clonotype. This chain uses TRBV5-1 with TRBJ2-1; D not resolved. The V gene's germline CDR1 is SGHRS and CDR2 YFSETQ. The CDR3 is 15 amino acids. V was clipped by 0 bases and J by 5 bases, with 12 bases between them. In DNA form, the CDR3 reads TGCGCCAGCAGCTTGGACGAGCCTACCGACAATGAGCAGTTCTTC. Protein sequence: CASSLDEPTDNEQFF.

In this sample, this clonotype turned up many times. The chain recombines TRBV7-6 with TRBJ2-3, with D uncertain. Looked up from germline, CDR1 is SGHVS and CDR2 is FNYEAQ. V was pared by 0 bases and J by 5 bases, with 3 bases between. CDR3 size: 12 residues. In DNA form, the CDR3 reads TGTGCCAGCAGCTTAGCACGAGATACGCAGTATTTT. It encodes CASSLARDTQYF.

For this clonotype: A much more abundant neighbour one base away suggests this may be a read error. The V gene is TRBV13, the J gene TRBJ2-7, with 8 bases matching TRBD1. With 2 bases clipped from V and 3 bases from J, the junction kept 18 bases outside the gene matches. CDR3 length equals 19 residues. Germline-derived CDR1 and CDR2 are PRHDT and FYEKMQ (reference sequence). The CDR3 reads CASSLRGTGRGTRVYEQYF. As DNA, the CDR3 is TGTGCCAGCAGCTTAAGAGGGACAGGTAGAGGGACTCGGGTCTACGAGCAGTACTTC.

The chain joins TRBV7-2 to TRBJ1-5, with unresolved D. The CDR3 runs to 12 residues. The V and J ends lost 5 bases and 8 bases respectively, with 10 bases between them. CDR1 SGHTA and CDR2 FQGNSA come from the germline V gene. The CDR3 bases are TGTGCCAGCAGCCCTCCCCGAGAGCCCCAGCATTTT. It translates to CASSPPREPQHF.

By share of the sample, this clonotype is medium-sized. This chain links TRBV7-2 with TRBJ2-4; a weak D match, TRBD2 (6 bases). CDR3 length: 19 amino acids. Trimming pared 2 bases from V and 0 bases from J, leaving 20 bases between. The germline gives CDR1 SGHTA, CDR2 FQGNSA. The CDR3 coding sequence is TGTGCCAGCAGCTTACGGGATGGAACGGGAGCGTTAGCCAAAAACATTCAGTACTTC. Amino acid sequence: CASSLRDGTGALAKNIQYF. Based on the CDR3 plus reference TRBV7-2 and TRBJ2-4, the full variable domain is GAGVSQSPSNKVTEKGKDVELRCDPISGHTALYWYRQSLGQGLEFLIYFQGNSAPDKSGLPSDRFSAERTGGSVSTLTIQRTQQEDSAVYLCASSLRDGTGALAKNIQYFGAGTRLSVL.

The chain couples TRBV6-5 to TRBJ1-1; D gene ambiguous. CDR3 length equals 17 residues. In germline, CDR1 is MNHEY, CDR2 SVGAGI. Deletions cut 0 bases from V and 1 base from J, with 15 bases between. CDR3 residues: CASSYSTGLGWNTEAFF. The CDR3 bases are TGTGCCAGCAGTTACTCGACCGGGCTTGGGTGGAACACTGAAGCTTTCTTT.

This clonotype was picked up a small number of times. The gene calls are TRBV6-1 and TRBJ1-1; D not resolved. Germline CDR1 and CDR2: MNHNS and SASEGT. V shed 0 bases and J shed 1 base, with 12 bases lying between them. The CDR3 length is 16 residues. Written as DNA, the CDR3 is TGTGCCAGCAGTGAAGCTCCGAGTAGTACGAACACTGAAGCTTTCTTT. Translating it yields CASSEAPSSTNTEAFF.